This T cell receptor beta chain was profiled in a study of blood T cell repertoires in COVID-19. CDR3 length: 14 amino acids. V was shortened by 1 base and J by 5 bases, with 12 bases between the two germline ends. CDR1 is LNHDA and CDR2 is SQIVND in the germline V gene (reference sequence). As originally analysed: Reference gene primer amplification gave nucleated cell count estimates. Assay used: immunoSEQ multiplex PCR; TCRdb lists only in-frame clones, some missing. V, J and clone size are taken as reported in that table, and D and trimming were inferred from the DNA itself. The data show a few hundred thousand clones, about nine tenths seen once.

Source material: peripheral blood. The V and J genes are TRBV19 and TRBJ2-7; the D gene is possibly TRBD2 (6 bases). This clonotype originated in a man aged 18 to 29 with active or convalescent COVID-19. The CDR3 spells CASSIGGDLNEQYF. For the CDR3, the DNA is TGTGCCAGTAGTATAGGCGGGGACCTGAACGAGCAGTACTTC.